The 17 T cell receptor beta chains below all came from one sample that was sequenced in a study of monozygotic twins with inflammatory bowel disease. After re-calling the 5' RACE reads, TCRdb lists one entry per CDR3 protein, DNA absent. The repertoire shows about 380,000 distinct CDR3 sequences; the top ten hold just over 2.5%. The material sequenced was blood. Source of these receptors: a human donor with ulcerative colitis or Crohn's disease, or a healthy co-twin of an affected twin (not recorded which).

The chain joins TRBV27 to TRBJ1-1. In germline, CDR1 is MNHEY, CDR2 SMNVEV (reference sequence). This CDR3 contains 13 residues. CDR3 residues: CASSPRASYEAFF.

The rearrangement joins TRBV9 to TRBJ2-5. The CDR3 covers 14 residues. Germline values: CDR1 SGDLS, CDR2 YYNGEE. The CDR3 reads CASSVSPYQETQYF.

The chain links TRBV19 to TRBJ2-1; TCRdb's D gene call, TRBD2, goes unchecked for lack of DNA. Germline lookup yields CDR1 LNHDA and CDR2 SQIVND (reference sequence). The CDR3 contains 16 residues. The CDR3 loop reads CASSIELAGYYNEQFF.

V is TRBV6-1 and J is TRBJ2-1; TCRdb lists TRBD2, though no DNA is available to test this call. In germline, CDR1 is MNHNS, CDR2 SASEGT. The CDR3 spans 17 residues. Here the CDR3 reads CASSGLAGGPLLSEQFF.

The V and J genes are TRBV5-1 and TRBJ1-2; TCRdb indicates TRBD1, and absent DNA this call remains unverified. The germline V gene has CDR1 SGHRS and CDR2 YFSETQ. The CDR3 runs to 15 residues. The CDR3 loop is CASNPAPGQNYGYTF.

The rearrangement links TRBV24-1 to TRBJ2-7. The germline V gene has CDR1 KGHDR and CDR2 SFDVKD. The CDR3 is 12 amino acids. The CDR3 is CATSTGSYEQYF.

This chain links TRBV6-2 or TRBV6-3 with TRBJ2-3; TCRdb picks TRBD2, but there is no DNA to check that call. Germline assignment: CDR1 MNHEY and CDR2 SVGEGT. The CDR3 is made up of 13 amino acids. The CDR3 spells CASGLAGTDTQYF.

This rearrangement joins TRBV5-6 to TRBJ2-2; TCRdb picks TRBD1, but there is no DNA to check that call. In germline, CDR1 is SGHDT, CDR2 YYEEEE. This CDR3 has 14 amino acids. CDR3 protein: CASSLVGAAGELFF. The whole variable domain, filled in from reference TRBV5-6 and TRBJ2-2, reads DAGVTQSPTHLIKTRGQQVTLRCSPKSGHDTVSWYQQALGQGPQFIFQYYEEEERQRGNFPDRFSGHQFPNYSSELNVNALLLGDSALYLCASSLVGAAGELFFGEGSRLTVL.

The chain carries TRBV6-6 and TRBJ1-1; the D call of TRBD1 rests on TCRdb alone, since no DNA is present to check it. This CDR3 is 13 amino acids long. Germline CDR1 reads MNHNY; CDR2 reads SVGAGI (reference sequence). The CDR3 spells CASRQGMGTEAFF.

The J gene is TRBJ2-3, the V gene TRBV5-6; the D gene TCRdb calls, TRBD2, cannot be checked with no DNA. Germline V lookup: CDR1 SGHDT, CDR2 YYEEEE. The CDR3 is 18 amino acids. Here the CDR3 reads CASSFAPELAGHTDTQYF.

V is TRBV4-1 and J is TRBJ1-4; checking the TCRdb D call of TRBD1 is not possible without DNA. The germline gives CDR1 MGHRA, CDR2 YSYEKL. The CDR3 extends over 16 amino acids. CDR3 in amino acids: CASSQVGGGTNEKLFF.

CDR3 sequence reads: CASSFSSWRTYNSPLHF. V is TRBV27 and J is TRBJ1-6. The CDR3 consists of 17 residues. Germline assignment: CDR1 MNHEY and CDR2 SMNVEV (reference sequence).

The chain employs TRBV6-1 and TRBJ2-1; TCRdb's D call of TRBD2 is untestable without DNA. Germline values: CDR1 MNHNS, CDR2 SASEGT. CDR3 size: 15 residues. The CDR3 protein is CASRGLGNPYNEQFF.

This sequence joins TRBV4-2 and TRBJ1-5; checking the TCRdb D call of TRBD1 is not possible without DNA. The V gene's germline CDR1 is LGHNA and CDR2 YNFKEQ. The CDR3 has 16 residues. The CDR3 spells CASSQGDRGSNQPQHF.

CDR3 protein: CASSLKQGEQYF. V and J are TRBV12-3 or TRBV12-4 and TRBJ2-7; absent DNA, TCRdb's TRBD1 call cannot be checked. The length of the CDR3 is 12 residues.

The V and J genes are TRBV12-3 or TRBV12-4 and TRBJ2-5; TCRdb's assignment of TRBD2 cannot be checked, as there is no DNA. The CDR3 is 15 amino acids. The CDR3 sequence is CASWDSLSISQTQYF.

The chain carries TRBV13 and TRBJ2-7. The CDR3 has 13 amino acids. The V gene's germline CDR1 is PRHDT and CDR2 FYEKMQ (reference sequence). The CDR3 spells CASSFGQSYEQYF. The variable domain in full, completed from reference TRBV13 and TRBJ2-7, reads AAGVIQSPRHLIKEKRETATLKCYPIPRHDTVYWYQQGPGQDPQFLISFYEKMQSDKGSIPDRFSAQQFSDYHSELNMSSLELGDSALYFCASSFGQSYEQYFGPGTRLTVT.